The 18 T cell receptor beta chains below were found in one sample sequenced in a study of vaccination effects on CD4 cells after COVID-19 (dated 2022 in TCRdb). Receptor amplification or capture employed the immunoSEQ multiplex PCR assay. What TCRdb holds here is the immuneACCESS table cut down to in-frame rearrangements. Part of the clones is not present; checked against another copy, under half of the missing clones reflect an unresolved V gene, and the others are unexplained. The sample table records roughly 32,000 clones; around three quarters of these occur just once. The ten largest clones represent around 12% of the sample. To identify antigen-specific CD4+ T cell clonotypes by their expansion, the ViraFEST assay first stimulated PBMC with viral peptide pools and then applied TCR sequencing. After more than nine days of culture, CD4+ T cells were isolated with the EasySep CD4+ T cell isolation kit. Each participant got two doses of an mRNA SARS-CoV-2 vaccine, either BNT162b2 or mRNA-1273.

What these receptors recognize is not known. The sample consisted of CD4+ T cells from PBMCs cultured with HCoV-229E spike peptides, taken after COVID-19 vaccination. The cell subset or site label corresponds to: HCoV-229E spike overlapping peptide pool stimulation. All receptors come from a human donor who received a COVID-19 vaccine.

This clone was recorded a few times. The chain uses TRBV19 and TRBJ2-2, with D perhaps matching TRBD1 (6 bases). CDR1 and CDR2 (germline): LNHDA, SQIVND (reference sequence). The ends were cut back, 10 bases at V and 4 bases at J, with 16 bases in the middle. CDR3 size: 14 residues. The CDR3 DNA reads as TGTGCCACTTTCCGGGACACGCGCACCGGGGAGCTGTTTTTT. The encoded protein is CATFRDTRTGELFF.

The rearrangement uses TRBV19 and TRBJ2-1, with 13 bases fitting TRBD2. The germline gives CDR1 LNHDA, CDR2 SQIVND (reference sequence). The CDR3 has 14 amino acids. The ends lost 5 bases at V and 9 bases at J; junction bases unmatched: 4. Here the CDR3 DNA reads TGTGCCAGTAGTCGGGGACTAGCGGGACTTGAGCAGTTCTTC. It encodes CASSRGLAGLEQFF.

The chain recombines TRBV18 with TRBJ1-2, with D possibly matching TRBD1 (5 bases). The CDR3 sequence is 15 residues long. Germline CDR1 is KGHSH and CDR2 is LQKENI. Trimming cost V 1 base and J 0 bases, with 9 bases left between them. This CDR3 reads CASSPQQGSNYGYTF. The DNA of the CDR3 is TGTGCCAGCTCACCACAGCAGGGATCTAACTATGGCTACACCTTC.

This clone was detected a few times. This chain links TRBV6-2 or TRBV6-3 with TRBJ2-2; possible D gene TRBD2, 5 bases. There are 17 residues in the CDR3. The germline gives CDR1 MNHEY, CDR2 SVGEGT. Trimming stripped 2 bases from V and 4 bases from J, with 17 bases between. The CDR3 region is CASSYHGLGPGTGELFF. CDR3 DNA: TGTGCCAGCAGTTACCACGGACTCGGGCCGGGCACCGGGGAGCTGTTTTTT.

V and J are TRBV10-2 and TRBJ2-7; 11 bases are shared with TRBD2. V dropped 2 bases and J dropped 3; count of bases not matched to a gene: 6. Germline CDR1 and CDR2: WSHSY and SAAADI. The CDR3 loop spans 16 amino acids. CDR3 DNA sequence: TGCGCCAGCAGTGAGGAGGTAGCGGGGGGGGGCTACGAGCAGTACTTC. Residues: CASSEEVAGGGYEQYF.

Here the CDR3 DNA reads TGTGCCAGCAGCCAAGAGGGTCCGGGATCACCCCTCCACTTT. Its protein product is CASSQEGPGSPLHF. V is TRBV14 and J is TRBJ1-6; D not certain. The CDR3 covers 14 residues. Per the germline V gene, CDR1 is SGHDN and CDR2 is FVKESK. V lost 0 bases and J lost 10, with 10 bases in between.

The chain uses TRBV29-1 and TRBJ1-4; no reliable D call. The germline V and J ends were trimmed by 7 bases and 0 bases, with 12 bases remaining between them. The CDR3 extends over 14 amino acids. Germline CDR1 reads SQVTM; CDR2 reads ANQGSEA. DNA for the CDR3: TGCAGCGCAGTCAAAAGGGCAACTAATGAAAAACTGTTTTTT. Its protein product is CSAVKRATNEKLFF.

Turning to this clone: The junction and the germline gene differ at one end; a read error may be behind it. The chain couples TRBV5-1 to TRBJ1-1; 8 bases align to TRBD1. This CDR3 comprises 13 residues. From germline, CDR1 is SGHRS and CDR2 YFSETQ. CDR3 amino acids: CASSIDRGQKGVF. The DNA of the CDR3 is TGCGCCAGCAGCATTGACAGGGGCCAGAAAGGAGTCTTT.

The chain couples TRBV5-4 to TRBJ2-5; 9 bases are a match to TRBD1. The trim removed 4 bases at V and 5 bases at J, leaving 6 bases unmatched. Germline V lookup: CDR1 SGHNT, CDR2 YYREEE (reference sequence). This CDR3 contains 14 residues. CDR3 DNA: TGTGCCAGCAGCCTACAGGGGGCTGGGGAGACCCAGTACTTC. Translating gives CASSLQGAGETQYF. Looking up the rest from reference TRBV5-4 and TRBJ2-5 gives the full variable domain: ETGVTQSPTHLIKTRGQQVTLRCSSQSGHNTVSWYQQALGQGPQFIFQYYREEENGRGNFPPRFSGLQFPNYSSELNVNALELDDSALYLCASSLQGAGETQYFGPGTRLLVL.

CDR3 region: CASSPGGGDTYGYTF. The CDR3 DNA reads as TGCGCCAGCAGCCCAGGTGGGGGGGATACCTATGGCTACACCTTC. The rearrangement links TRBV4-1 to TRBJ1-2; D might be TRBD1 (5 bases). The CDR3 is 15 residues long. V was cut by 4 bases and J by 4 bases, with 16 bases left in between. Per germline, CDR1 MGHRA and CDR2 YSYEKL.

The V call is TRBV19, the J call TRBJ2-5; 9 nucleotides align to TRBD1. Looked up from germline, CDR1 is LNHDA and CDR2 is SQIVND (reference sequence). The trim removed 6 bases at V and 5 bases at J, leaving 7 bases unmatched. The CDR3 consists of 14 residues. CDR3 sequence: CASRTGTGRETQYF. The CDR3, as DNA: TGTGCCAGTAGAACCGGGACAGGGAGGGAGACCCAGTACTTC.

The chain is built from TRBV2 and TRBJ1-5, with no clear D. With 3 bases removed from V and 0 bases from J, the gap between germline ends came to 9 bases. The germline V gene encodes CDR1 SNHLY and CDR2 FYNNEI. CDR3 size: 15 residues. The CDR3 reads CASSDRALSNQPQHF. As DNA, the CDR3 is TGTGCCAGCAGTGACCGGGCCCTTAGCAATCAGCCCCAGCATTTT.

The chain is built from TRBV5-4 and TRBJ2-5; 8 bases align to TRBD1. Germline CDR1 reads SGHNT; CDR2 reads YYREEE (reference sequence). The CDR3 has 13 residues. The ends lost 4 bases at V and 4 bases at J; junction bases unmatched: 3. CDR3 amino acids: CASSRDRGETQYF. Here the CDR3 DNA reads TGTGCCAGCAGCCGAGACAGGGGAGAGACCCAGTACTTC. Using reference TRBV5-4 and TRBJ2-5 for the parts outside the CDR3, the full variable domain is ETGVTQSPTHLIKTRGQQVTLRCSSQSGHNTVSWYQQALGQGPQFIFQYYREEENGRGNFPPRFSGLQFPNYSSELNVNALELDDSALYLCASSRDRGETQYFGPGTRLLVL.

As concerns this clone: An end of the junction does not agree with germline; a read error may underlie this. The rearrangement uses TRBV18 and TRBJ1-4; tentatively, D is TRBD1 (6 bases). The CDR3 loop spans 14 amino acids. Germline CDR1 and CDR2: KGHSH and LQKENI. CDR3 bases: TGTGCCAGCTCACCGGGACACCAAGACGGATACGTGAATTTT. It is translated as CASSPGHQDGYVNF.

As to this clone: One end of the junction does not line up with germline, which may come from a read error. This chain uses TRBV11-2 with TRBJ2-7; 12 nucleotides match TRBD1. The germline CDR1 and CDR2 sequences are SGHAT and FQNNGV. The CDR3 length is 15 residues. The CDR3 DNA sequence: TGTGCCAGCAGATTAGAGGGACAGGGGGCTGACGAGCAGTACTTC. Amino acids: CASRLEGQGADEQYF.

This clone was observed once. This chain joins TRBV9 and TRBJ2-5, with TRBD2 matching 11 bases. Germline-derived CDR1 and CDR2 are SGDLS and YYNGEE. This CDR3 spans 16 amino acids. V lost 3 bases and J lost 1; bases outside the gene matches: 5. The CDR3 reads CASSAGLAGAQETQYF. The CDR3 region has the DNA TGTGCCAGCAGCGCAGGACTAGCGGGTGCCCAAGAGACCCAGTACTTC.

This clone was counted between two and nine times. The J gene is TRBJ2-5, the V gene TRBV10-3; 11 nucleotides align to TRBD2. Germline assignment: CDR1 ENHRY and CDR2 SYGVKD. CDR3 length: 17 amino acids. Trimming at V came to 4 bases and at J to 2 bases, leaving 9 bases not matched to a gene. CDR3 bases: TGTGCCATCAGTGGGGTTAGCGGGAGGGCCAATCAAGAGACCCAGTACTTC. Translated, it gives CAISGVSGRANQETQYF.

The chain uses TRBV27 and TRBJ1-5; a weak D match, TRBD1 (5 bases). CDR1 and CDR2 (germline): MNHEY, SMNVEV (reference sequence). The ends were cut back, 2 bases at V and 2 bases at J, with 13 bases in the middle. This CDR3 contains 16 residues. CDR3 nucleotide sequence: TGTGCCAGCAGTTTACGCAGGGAAGGTCGCAATCAGCCCCAGCATTTT. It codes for CASSLRREGRNQPQHF.